The 20 T cell receptor beta chains in this list originate from one sample, sequenced in a study of T-cell reconstitution after alpha-beta-depleted transplantation in children. During its preparation, the TCRbeta library received unique molecular identifiers. TCRdb called the PCR reads again in MiXCR, with one record for every CDR3 protein. Among 250,000 to 350,000 distinct CDR3 sequences listed, 9.9% were seen once. The specimen was PBMCs from the stem cell graft donor, collected from the stem cell graft. These receptors were obtained from a human donor who donated a stem cell graft to a child with SCID.

CDR3 DNA: TGTGCCAGCAGTTACGCCCGGGCACTTGAAGCTTTCTTT. Encoded protein: CASSYARALEAFF. The J gene is TRBJ1-1, the V gene TRBV6-2 or TRBV6-3; D is undetermined. CDR3 length: 13 residues. V lost 2 bases and J 7 bases, leaving 11 bases between the germline ends. Germline V gene sequence: CDR1 MNHEY, CDR2 SVGEGT.

This clonotype was observed a few times. The chain joins TRBV7-8 to TRBJ2-7; TRBD1 matches at 9 bases. The trim removed 5 bases at V and 1 base at J, leaving 12 bases unmatched. The V gene's germline CDR1 is SGHVS and CDR2 FQNEAQ. CDR3 length equals 17 residues. The CDR3 DNA follows: TGTGCCAGCAGCCCCACGGCCCGGGACAGGGTATCCTACGAGCAGTACTTC. It specifies CASSPTARDRVSYEQYF.

In this sample, this clonotype turned up a few times. This chain joins TRBV12-3 or TRBV12-4 and TRBJ2-7; D possibly uses TRBD1 or TRBD2 (6 bases each). This CDR3 region has 11 residues. V was trimmed by 4 bases and J by 12 bases, leaving 13 bases between them. CDR3 amino acids: CASSWGAVLYF. DNA for the CDR3: TGTGCCAGCAGTTGGGGGGCGGTCCTGTACTTC.

Only a few counts were recorded for this clonotype. The rearrangement joins TRBV10-1 to TRBJ2-7, with 7 bases fitting TRBD1. V lost 4 bases, J lost 3 bases, and 9 bases stayed unmatched. The CDR3 sequence is 15 residues long. Germline V gives CDR1 WNHNN, CDR2 SYGVQD (reference sequence). The CDR3 coding sequence is TGCGCCAGCAGTGGAATAGGGACAGCCCTCTACGAGCAGTACTTC. Its protein product is CASSGIGTALYEQYF.

The chain combines TRBV12-3 or TRBV12-4 with TRBJ1-2; TRBD1 matches 7 bases. This CDR3 spans 14 amino acids. With 5 bases clipped from V and 4 bases from J, the junction kept 7 bases outside the gene matches. In DNA, the CDR3 is TGTGCCAGCAGTCGTACAGGGGAACTCTATGGCTACACCTTC. Its protein is CASSRTGELYGYTF.

The chain uses TRBV18 and TRBJ2-5; weak D call: TRBD1 (6 bases). This CDR3 has 15 residues. V was pared by 0 bases and J by 2 bases, with 10 bases between. Germline V gene data show CDR1 as KGHSH and CDR2 as LQKENI. This CDR3 reads CASSPPTGFQETQYF. CDR3 sequence (DNA): TGTGCCAGCTCACCACCTACAGGGTTTCAAGAGACCCAGTACTTC.

The chain couples TRBV20-1 to TRBJ1-1; TRBD1 matches 8 bases. CDR1 is DFQATT and CDR2 is SNEGSKA in the germline V gene (reference sequence). J lost 1 base, V lost 4 bases, and 5 bases had no gene match. The CDR3 extends over 14 amino acids. This CDR3 is CSANRQGPNTEAFF. The CDR3 DNA reads TGCAGTGCTAACCGACAGGGGCCGAACACTGAAGCTTTCTTT.

The chain joins TRBV6-5 to TRBJ2-7, with TRBD2 identical over 7 bases. Germline lookup yields CDR1 MNHEY and CDR2 SVGAGI. Trimming cost V 4 bases and J 1 base; bases outside gene matches: 7. The CDR3 totals 15 residues. The DNA of the CDR3 is TGTGCCAGCAGTTCCCCGGGACTACTTTCCTACGAGCAGTACTTC. This sequence encodes CASSSPGLLSYEQYF.

This clonotype came up many times. The V and J genes are TRBV10-3 and TRBJ1-1, with D unclear. Germline V gene lookup returns CDR1 ENHRY and CDR2 SYGVKD. The CDR3 contains 14 residues. Trimming pared 5 bases from V and 0 bases from J, leaving 10 bases between. The CDR3 DNA is TGTGCCATCAGTCTGACACAGATGAACACTGAAGCTTTCTTT. It encodes CAISLTQMNTEAFF.

In this sample, this clonotype turned up a few times. The chain recombines TRBV2 with TRBJ1-5, with D possibly TRBD1 on 5 matching bases. Trimming took off 4 bases at V and 7 bases at J, with 11 bases between the two ends. This CDR3 has 13 residues. Per the germline V gene, CDR1 is SNHLY and CDR2 is FYNNEI. The CDR3 DNA reads as TGTGCCAGCAGTGTTGACAGCGGACAGCCCCAGCATTTT. Amino acids: CASSVDSGQPQHF.

The genes are TRBV7-3 and TRBJ2-1; 9 bases map to TRBD2. Germline-derived CDR1 and CDR2 are SGHTA and FQGTGA. The J segment lost 3 bases and the V segment lost 1 base, leaving 4 bases of the junction unmatched. CDR3 length equals 16 residues. The CDR3 loop reads CASSLNGRGGYNEQFF. CDR3 sequence (DNA): TGTGCCAGCAGCTTAAACGGGCGGGGGGGCTACAATGAGCAGTTCTTC.

This clonotype was counted at least ten times. The chain carries TRBV18 and TRBJ2-3; D remains ambiguous. Germline V CDR1 and CDR2: KGHSH, LQKENI. The CDR3 runs to 16 residues. Trimming took off 0 bases at V and 0 bases at J, with 10 bases between the two ends. This chain's CDR3 is CASSPPLAASTDTQYF. In nucleotides, the CDR3 is TGTGCCAGCTCACCACCGTTGGCAGCGAGCACAGATACGCAGTATTTT.

In its sample, this clonotype was seen a few times. V gene TRBV7-9 combines with J gene TRBJ2-1; perhaps D is TRBD1 or TRBD2 (5 bases each). Trimming took 5 bases from V and 8 from J, leaving 13 bases between them. Looked up from germline, CDR1 is SEHNR and CDR2 is FQNEAQ (reference sequence). The CDR3 sequence is 13 residues long. CDR3 DNA sequence: TGTGCCAGCAGCCCCGGGGCTTTTGATGAGCAGTTCTTC. Translation: CASSPGAFDEQFF.

The chain joins TRBV6-5 to TRBJ1-1; 8 nucleotides agree with TRBD1. Per germline, CDR1 MNHEY and CDR2 SVGAGI. The V and J ends lost 0 bases and 8 bases, in that order; junction bases with no gene match: 2. The CDR3 sequence is 13 residues long. CDR3 nucleotide sequence: TGTGCCAGCAGTTACTCGAGACAGGGGGAAGCTTTCTTT. It yields the protein CASSYSRQGEAFF.

The CDR3 reads CASSRRQGWETQYF. Here the CDR3 DNA reads TGTGCCAGCAGCCGAAGACAGGGGTGGGAGACCCAGTACTTC. The chain combines TRBV3-1 with TRBJ2-5, with 8 bases matching TRBD1. CDR3 length: 14 residues. In germline, CDR1 is LGHDT, CDR2 YNNKEL (reference sequence). V lost 4 bases to trimming and J lost 5 bases; unmatched junction nucleotides: 6.

This clonotype was picked up a small number of times. The chain is built from TRBV20-1 and TRBJ1-6, with 8 nucleotides matching TRBD1. V lost 6 bases, J lost 9 bases, and 13 bases stayed unmatched. The CDR3 is made up of 15 amino acids. Germline V CDR1 and CDR2: DFQATT, SNEGSKA (reference sequence). The DNA of the CDR3 is TGCAGTGCGGCCACAGCGGGACAGGATAGTTCACCCCTCCACTTT. This sequence encodes CSAATAGQDSSPLHF.

The rearrangement joins TRBV29-1 to TRBJ2-1; D is unclear. The V gene's germline CDR1 is SQVTM and CDR2 ANQGSEA. V lost 6 bases to trimming and J lost 2 bases, with 11 bases between them. This CDR3 spans 13 amino acids. CDR3 amino acids: CSVLQIPYNEQFF. The CDR3 DNA is TGCAGCGTCCTACAGATTCCCTACAATGAGCAGTTCTTC.

This clonotype has a handful of counts. V gene TRBV5-1 combines with J gene TRBJ1-3; D ambiguous. The germline CDR1 and CDR2 sequences are SGHRS and YFSETQ. Trimming took 1 base from V and 0 from J, leaving 11 bases between them. The CDR3 has 16 residues. The CDR3 nucleotides are TGCGCCAGCAGCTTGTCGACGGTTTTCTCTGGAAACACCATATATTTT. Its protein is CASSLSTVFSGNTIYF.

This rearrangement joins TRBV4-2 to TRBJ2-2, with 8 bases identical to TRBD1. Germline V gives CDR1 LGHNA, CDR2 YNFKEQ. Trimming cost V 4 bases and J 3 bases; bases outside gene matches: 10. The CDR3 has 17 amino acids. The CDR3 DNA reads TGTGCCAGCAGCCTCTTGGGGCAGGGGGCGGACACCGGGGAGCTGTTTTTT. As protein: CASSLLGQGADTGELFF.

There are many counts of this clonotype. The chain has TRBV7-2 and TRBJ2-7, with a weak D call TRBD2 (6 bases). CDR1 SGHTA and CDR2 FQGNSA come from the germline V gene. The CDR3 spans 12 residues. V lost 2 bases to trimming and J lost 5 bases, with 7 bases between them. The CDR3 bases are TGTGCCAGCAGCTTATGGGGGGACGAGCAGTACTTC. Translation: CASSLWGDEQYF.